This is a list of T cell receptor beta chains from one sample in a study of cytomegalovirus exposure and HLA in healthy donors. Produced via immunoSEQ multiplex PCR; TCRdb's table is partial and in-frame only. The sample has about 150,000 clones, 60% to 80% seen once. Sequencing was done on a sample of PBMCs. The receptors were sampled from a male donor in good health and CMV-seronegative. CDR3s include the opening cysteine and the closing phenylalanine or tryptophan. D genes are given only for firm matches. The size field is filled for only some rows; it gives once, few, many or a size class.

>TRBD1|TRBV25-1|14|NA|TRBJ1-5
CASSQTGRNQPQHF
TGTGCCAGCAGTCAGACAGGGAGAAATCAGCCCCAGCATTTT
>TRBD1|TRBV4-3|19|NA|TRBJ2-6
CASSQNQGQGRPGANVLTF
TGCGCCAGCAGCCAAAATCAGGGACAGGGAAGGCCCGGGGCCAACGTCCTGACTTTC
>TRBD1|TRBV6-5|14|NA|TRBJ1-1
CASSGRTGHTEAFF
TGTGCCAGCAGCGGCCGGACAGGCCACACTGAAGCTTTCTTT
>NA|TRBV10-2|13|NA|TRBJ1-5
CASSWELDQPQHF
TGCGCCAGCAGTTGGGAGTTGGATCAGCCCCAGCATTTT
>TRBD1|TRBV6-4|14|NA|TRBJ1-6
CASRGQGNNSPLHF
TGTGCCAGCAGGGGACAGGGAAATAATTCACCCCTCCACTTT
>TRBD1|TRBV4-1|14|NA|TRBJ1-6
CASSHGTGGSPLHF
TGCGCCAGCAGCCACGGGACAGGGGGCTCACCCCTCCACTTT
>TRBD1|TRBV18|15|NA|TRBJ1-6
CASSQPGQGNSPLHF
TGTGCCAGCTCACAGCCGGGACAGGGAAATTCACCCCTCCACTTT
>TRBD1|TRBV29-1|15|NA|TRBJ2-4
CSVRQGVVAKNIQYF
TGCAGCGTTCGGCAGGGGGTGGTAGCCAAAAACATTCAGTACTTC
>NA|TRBV27|16|NA|TRBJ1-5
CASSLTGPRGNQPQHF
TGTGCCAGCAGCCTGACCGGACCGAGGGGCAATCAGCCCCAGCATTTT
>NA|TRBV19|14|few|TRBJ1-1
CASSYTTMNTEAFF
TGTGCCAGTAGTTACACTACCATGAACACTGAAGCTTTCTTT
>NA|TRBV7-9|16|NA|TRBJ1-1
CASSLEGQRLNTEAFF
TGTGCCAGCAGCTTAGAAGGACAGCGATTGAACACTGAAGCTTTCTTT
>TRBD2|TRBV5-1|15|NA|TRBJ2-1
CASSLWSSGNNEQFF
TGCGCCAGCAGCTTGTGGTCTAGCGGAAACAATGAGCAGTTCTTC
>TRBD1|TRBV7-3|19|NA|TRBJ2-2
CASSLKGGTGATNTGELFF
TGTGCCAGCAGCTTAAAGGGCGGGACAGGGGCTACGAACACCGGGGAGCTGTTTTTT
>NA|TRBV7-9|15|once|TRBJ2-2
CSSSPDGLFPGELFF
TGTTCCAGCAGCCCGGATGGACTGTTCCCCGGGGAGCTGTTTTTT
>TRBD2|TRBV6-4|15|NA|TRBJ2-5
CASSDGTSGTETQYF
TGTGCCAGCAGTGACGGGACTAGCGGGACGGAGACCCAGTACTTC
>NA|TRBV4-2|16|NA|TRBJ2-2
CASSQESRLVTGELFF
TGTGCCAGCAGCCAAGAGTCCCGACTAGTTACCGGGGAGCTGTTTTTT
>NA|TRBV18|13|NA|TRBJ1-2
CASSPGQNYGYTF
TGTGCCAGCTCACCGGGGCAGAACTATGGCTACACCTTC
>TRBD1|TRBV7-9|16|NA|TRBJ1-2
CASRKTGTGDRYGYTF
TGTGCCAGCAGAAAAACCGGGACAGGGGACCGCTATGGCTACACCTTC
>TRBD1|TRBV5-1|20|NA|TRBJ2-6
CASVSLIRDRRFSGANVLTF
TGCGCCAGCGTGAGTTTAATCCGGGACAGGCGATTCTCTGGGGCCAACGTCCTGACTTTC
>TRBD1|TRBV19|14|NA|TRBJ1-2
CASQYDRAGYGYTF
TGTGCCAGTCAGTACGACAGGGCGGGCTATGGCTACACCTTC